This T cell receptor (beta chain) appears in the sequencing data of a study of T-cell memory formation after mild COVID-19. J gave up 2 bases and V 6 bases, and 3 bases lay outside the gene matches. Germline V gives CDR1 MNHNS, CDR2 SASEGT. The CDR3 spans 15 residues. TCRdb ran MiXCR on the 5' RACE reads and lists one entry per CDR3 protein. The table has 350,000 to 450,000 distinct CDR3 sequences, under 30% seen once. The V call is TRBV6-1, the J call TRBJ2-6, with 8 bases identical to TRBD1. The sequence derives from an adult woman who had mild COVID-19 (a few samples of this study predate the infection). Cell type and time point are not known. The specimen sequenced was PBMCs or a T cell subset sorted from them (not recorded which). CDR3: CASRARGPGANVLTF. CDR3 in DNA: TGTGCCAGCAGGGCCAGGGGGCCTGGGGCCAACGTCCTGACTTTC.